This T cell receptor beta chain was captured by sequencing in a study of response to subunit inactivated influenza vaccine. This clonotype was seen a handful of times. TCRdb re-analysed the RT-PCR reads in MiXCR, keeping a single row per CDR3 protein. The data show 700,000 to 800,000 distinct CDR3 sequences, less than 20% seen once. V lost 3 bases and J 6 bases, leaving 9 bases between the germline ends. The CDR3 extends over 13 amino acids. This sample comprised PBMCs from blood, obtained 5 to 6 days after vaccination. This chain joins TRBV12-3 or TRBV12-4 and TRBJ1-5; D not certain. This sequence was found in a man between 45 and 60 years old who received an inactivated influenza vaccine. In DNA form, the CDR3 reads TGTGCCAGCAGTTTGTCGGCCGTTCAGCCCCAGCATTTT. It codes for CASSLSAVQPQHF.